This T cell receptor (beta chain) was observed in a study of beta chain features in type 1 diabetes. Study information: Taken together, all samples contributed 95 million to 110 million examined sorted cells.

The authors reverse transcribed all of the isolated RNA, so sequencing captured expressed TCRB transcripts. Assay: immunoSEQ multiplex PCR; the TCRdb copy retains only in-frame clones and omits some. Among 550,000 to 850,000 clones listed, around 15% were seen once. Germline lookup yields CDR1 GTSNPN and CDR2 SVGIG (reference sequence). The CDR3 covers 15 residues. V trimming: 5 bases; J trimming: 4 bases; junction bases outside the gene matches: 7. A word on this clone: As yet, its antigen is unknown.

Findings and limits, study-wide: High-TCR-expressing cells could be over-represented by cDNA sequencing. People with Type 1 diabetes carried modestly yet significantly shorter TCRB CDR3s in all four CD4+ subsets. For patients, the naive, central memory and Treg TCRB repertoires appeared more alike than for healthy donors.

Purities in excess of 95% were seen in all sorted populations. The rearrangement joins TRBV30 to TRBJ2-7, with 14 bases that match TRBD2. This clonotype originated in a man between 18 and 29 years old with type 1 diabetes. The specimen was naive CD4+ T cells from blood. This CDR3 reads CAWSTGTSGGYEQYF. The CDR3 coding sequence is TGTGCCTGGTCTACCGGGACTAGCGGGGGTTACGAGCAGTACTTC. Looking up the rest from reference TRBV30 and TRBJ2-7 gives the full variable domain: SQTIHQWPATLVQPVGSPLSLECTVEGTSNPNLYWYRQAAGRGLQLLFYSVGIGQISSEVPQNLSASRPQDRQFILSSKKLLLSDSGFYLCAWSTGTSGGYEQYFGPGTRLTVT.